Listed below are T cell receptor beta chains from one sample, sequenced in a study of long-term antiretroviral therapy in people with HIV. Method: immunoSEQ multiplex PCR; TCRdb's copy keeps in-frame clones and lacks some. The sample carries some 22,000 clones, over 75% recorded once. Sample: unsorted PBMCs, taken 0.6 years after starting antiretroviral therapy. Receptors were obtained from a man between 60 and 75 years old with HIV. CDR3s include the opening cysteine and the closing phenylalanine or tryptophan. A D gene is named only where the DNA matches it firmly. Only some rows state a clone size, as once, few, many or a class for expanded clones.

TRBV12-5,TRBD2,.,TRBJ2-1,CASGSHSGGRDEQFF,TGTGCTAGTGGTAGCCATAGCGGGGGACGAGATGAGCAGTTCTTC
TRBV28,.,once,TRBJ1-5,CASSSGGGAWQPQHF,TGTGCCAGCAGTAGTGGGGGGGGCGCATGGCAGCCCCAGCATTTT
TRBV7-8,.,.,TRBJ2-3,CASSLPTIARDTQYF,TGTGCCAGCAGCTTACCGACTATAGCGAGGGATACGCAGTATTTT
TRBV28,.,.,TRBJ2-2,CASSFPTIRDISNTGELFF,TGTGCCAGCAGTTTCCCTACTATTCGGGACATATCGAACACCGGGGAGCTGTTTTTT
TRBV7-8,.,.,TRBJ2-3,CASSPSTEGNTQYF,TGTGCCAGCAGCCCTAGCACTGAGGGGAATACGCAGTATTTT
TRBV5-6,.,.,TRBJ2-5,CASSLRVSRYQETQYF,TGTGCCAGCAGCTTGCGCGTCTCACGGTACCAAGAGACCCAGTACTTC
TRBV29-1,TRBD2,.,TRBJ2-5,CSVKRGSQETQYF,TGCAGCGTCAAGCGGGGGTCGCAAGAGACCCAGTACTTC
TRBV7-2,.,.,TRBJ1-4,CASSEFVTDSNEKLFF,TGTGCCAGCAGCGAGTTTGTGACCGACAGTAATGAAAAACTGTTTTTT
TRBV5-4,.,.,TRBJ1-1,CASSLGRATEAFF,TGTGCCAGCAGCTTAGGAAGGGCCACTGAAGCTTTCTTT
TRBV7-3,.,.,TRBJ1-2,CASSPTGREDGYTF,TGTGCCAGCAGCCCAACGGGCAGGGAAGATGGCTACACCTTC
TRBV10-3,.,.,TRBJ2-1,CAISVSGAEVTVGEQFF,TGTGCCATCAGTGTATCAGGGGCGGAGGTGACCGTTGGTGAGCAGTTCTTC
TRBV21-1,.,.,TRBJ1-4,CASSKSQGCSESEKLFF,TGTGCCAGCAGCAAGTCACAGGGGTGTTCAGAAAGTGAAAAACTGTTTTTT
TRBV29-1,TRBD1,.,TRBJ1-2,CSVGTGGRGGYGYTF,TGCAGCGTTGGGACAGGGGGCCGGGGCGGCTATGGCTACACCTTC
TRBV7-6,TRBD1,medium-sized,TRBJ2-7,CASSLLGQGTSEQYF,TGTGCCAGCAGCTTATTGGGACAGGGTACGAGCGAGCAGTACTTC
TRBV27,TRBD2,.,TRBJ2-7,CASSPRWTSGTHEQYF,TGTGCCAGCAGTCCCCGTTGGACTAGCGGGACCCACGAGCAGTACTTC
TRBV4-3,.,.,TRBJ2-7,CASSQDFGGEGETYEQYF,TGCGCCAGCAGCCAAGATTTTGGCGGGGAGGGGGAGACCTACGAGCAGTACTTC
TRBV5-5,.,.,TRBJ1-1,CASSLLGVNTEAFF,TGTGCCAGCAGCTTGTTAGGGGTGAACACTGAAGCTTTCTTT
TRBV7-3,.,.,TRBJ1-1,CASSLGSGDTEAFF,TGTGCCAGCAGCTTAGGGTCGGGCGACACTGAAGCTTTCTTT
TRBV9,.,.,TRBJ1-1,CASSVGSTGADTEAFF,TGTGCCAGCAGCGTAGGGTCTACGGGGGCCGACACTGAAGCTTTCTTT
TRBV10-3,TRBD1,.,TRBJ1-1,CAIRRGTADAEAFF,TGTGCCATCAGACGCGGGACAGCGGACGCTGAAGCTTTCTTT
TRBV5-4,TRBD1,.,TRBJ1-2,CASSPGQGDHYGYTF,TGTGCCAGCAGCCCAGGACAGGGCGATCACTATGGCTACACCTTC
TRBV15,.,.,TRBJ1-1,CATSRDRASRTAFF,TGTGCCACCAGCAGAGATCGGGCGTCCCGGACGGCTTTCTTT
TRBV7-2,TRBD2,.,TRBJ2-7,CASSLVLAGGYEQYF,TGTGCCAGCAGCTTAGTACTAGCGGGAGGCTACGAGCAGTACTTC
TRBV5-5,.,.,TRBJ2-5,CASSLAPWKETQYF,TGTGCCAGCAGCTTGGCACCGTGGAAAGAGACCCAGTACTTC
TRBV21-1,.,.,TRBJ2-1,CASSKGKIAGPHPYYNEQFF,TGTGCCAGCAGCAAAGGGAAAATAGCGGGTCCCCACCCATACTACAATGAGCAGTTCTTC